This entry lists 10 T cell receptor beta chains sequenced from one sample in a study of blood T cell repertoires in COVID-19. Measured with immunoSEQ multiplex PCR; TCRdb has only the in-frame clones, and not every one. Here the sample spans about 240,000 clones, 87% being singletons. The sequenced material came from peripheral blood. These receptors came from a man in his 60s who had recovered from COVID-19.

This chain links TRBV9 with TRBJ2-3; D is perhaps TRBD1 (6 bases). This CDR3 is built from 15 residues. Germline-derived CDR1 and CDR2 are SGDLS and YYNGEE. With 1 base removed from V and 1 base from J, the gap between germline ends came to 10 bases. CDR3 residues: CASSVIKGGTDTQYF. In nucleotides, the CDR3 is TGTGCCAGCAGCGTAATAAAGGGGGGCACAGATACGCAGTATTTT. The full variable domain, in which reference TRBV9 and TRBJ2-3 provide the parts outside the CDR3, is DSGVTQTPKHLITATGQRVTLRCSPRSGDLSVYWYQQSLDQGLQFLIQYYNGEERAKGNILERFSAQQFPDLHSELNLSSLELGDSALYFCASSVIKGGTDTQYFGPGTRLTVL.

V usage is TRBV6-4 and J usage is TRBJ1-2, with D possibly being TRBD1 (5 bases). Trimming removed 0 bases at V and 7 bases at J, with 12 bases between. The length of the CDR3 is 14 residues. Germline V CDR1 and CDR2: MRHNA, SNTAGT. The CDR3 bases are TGTGCCAGCAGTGACTCCAAGGCCGGGGGTGGCTACACCTTC. This encodes CASSDSKAGGGYTF.

This chain joins TRBV5-1 and TRBJ1-4; the D is unclear. The germline V gene encodes CDR1 SGHRS and CDR2 YFSETQ. This CDR3 contains 14 residues. V gave up 0 bases and J gave up 7 bases, with 10 bases separating them. For the CDR3, the DNA is TGCGCCAGCAGCTTGGTCGGGTCTAGTGAAAAACTGTTTTTT. Protein: CASSLVGSSEKLFF. Looking up the rest from reference TRBV5-1 and TRBJ1-4 gives the full variable domain: KAGVTQTPRYLIKTRGQQVTLSCSPISGHRSVSWYQQTPGQGLQFLFEYFSETQRNKGNFPGRFSGRQFSNSRSEMNVSTLELGDSALYLCASSLVGSSEKLFFGSGTQLSVL.

The CDR3 loop reads CASSPHVAGGPEAFF. CDR3 nucleotides: TGTGCCAGCTCACCCCATGTCGCAGGGGGGCCTGAAGCTTTCTTT. The chain combines TRBV18 with TRBJ1-1; TRBD1 aligns across 7 bases. V was pared by 3 bases and J by 6 bases, with 10 bases of the junction left unmatched. Germline lookup yields CDR1 KGHSH and CDR2 LQKENI. CDR3 size: 15 residues.

J is TRBJ1-6 and V is TRBV5-5, with no clear D. Germline V gene data show CDR1 as SGHKS and CDR2 as YYEKEE (reference sequence). The V and J ends lost 4 bases and 10 bases respectively, with 15 bases between them. The CDR3 totals 14 residues. CDR3 DNA: TGTGCCAGCAGCCACTTCCGGGTTCGGTCACCCCTCCACTTT. This gives the protein CASSHFRVRSPLHF.

This clone was observed a single time. CDR3 in DNA: TGTGCCAGCTCGCCTGCCCGGGGAAGCATCATCGGCTACACCTTC. As protein: CASSPARGSIIGYTF. The chain links TRBV18 to TRBJ1-2; D is uncertain. V dropped 6 bases and J dropped 8 bases, with 22 bases sitting between them. The CDR3 totals 15 residues. Germline loops: CDR1 KGHSH, CDR2 LQKENI.

This clone was counted between two and nine times. This rearrangement joins TRBV4-2 to TRBJ1-1; weak D call: TRBD1 (6 bases). This CDR3 has 14 residues. Looked up from germline, CDR1 is LGHNA and CDR2 is YNFKEQ. Between the trimmed V and J ends, which lost 2 bases and 1 base, there was a span of 8 bases. The CDR3 nucleotides are TGTGCCAGCAGCCAAACCAGGGGGAACACTGAAGCTTTCTTT. Its protein is CASSQTRGNTEAFF.

The chain carries TRBV28 and TRBJ2-2; 11 bases align to TRBD1. The CDR3 loop spans 17 amino acids. V gave up 8 bases and J gave up 6 bases; unmatched junction bases: 14. Germline V gene lookup returns CDR1 MDHEN and CDR2 SYDVKM. The CDR3 DNA is TGTGCCAGCGGCGGACAGGGGGCCTTAGAATTCGCCGGGGAGCTGTTTTTT. Its protein product is CASGGQGALEFAGELFF.

The V gene is TRBV13, the J gene TRBJ2-6, with D maybe TRBD1 (6 bases). The ends were cut back, 8 bases at V and 4 bases at J, with 27 bases in the middle. The CDR3 covers 19 residues. The germline V gene has CDR1 PRHDT and CDR2 FYEKMQ (reference sequence). The CDR3 DNA sequence: TGTGCCAGCCGCTCCATGTTTGGGGGCTTATCGGAAGGGGCCAACGTCCTGACTTTC. This sequence encodes CASRSMFGGLSEGANVLTF. Full variable domain (rest looked up from reference TRBV13 and TRBJ2-6): AAGVIQSPRHLIKEKRETATLKCYPIPRHDTVYWYQQGPGQDPQFLISFYEKMQSDKGSIPDRFSAQQFSDYHSELNMSSLELGDSALYFCASRSMFGGLSEGANVLTFGAGSRLTVL.

This clone was seen only once. The V gene is TRBV20-1, the J gene TRBJ2-1; 9 bases align to TRBD2. V lost 3 bases and J lost 8; bases outside the gene matches: 14. The CDR3 totals 16 residues. Looked up from germline, CDR1 is DFQATT and CDR2 is SNEGSKA (reference sequence). CDR3 DNA: TGCAGTGCTAGTCCAGCGGGGGGCCGACTGGGGTATGAGCAGTTCTTC. This sequence encodes CSASPAGGRLGYEQFF.